This entry lists 29 T cell receptor beta chains sequenced from one sample in a study of CD8+ T cells in alopecia areata. Investigators isolated RNA and reverse transcribed it into cDNA to act as the sequencing template. Sequencing used immunoSEQ multiplex PCR; TCRdb keeps in-frame clones, though not all of them. The sample yields roughly 110,000 clones, without any singletons. The sequenced material came from lesional skin. The source of these receptors is a C3H/HeJ mouse with alopecia areata. Strain haplotype (MHC): H2-k.

Remarks on this clone: These gene names are mouse names. The read ends 4 residues shy of where the CDR3 ends; the end is completed using the germline J gene. The rearrangement joins TRBV13-2 to TRBJ2-5, with TRBD2 as a possible D gene (5 bases). The CDR3 totals 14 residues. V gave up 5 bases and J gave up 0 bases, with 10 bases separating them. CDR1 NNHNN and CDR2 SYGAGS come from the germline V gene (reference sequence). Incomplete CDR3 DNA: TGTGCCAGCGGCCCCTGGGTTAACCAAGAC. This translates into CASGPWVNQD. The whole CDR3 sequence reads CASGPWVNQDTQYF.

On this clone itself: The germline and genes are mouse ones. The DNA read from the CDR3 is TGTGCCTGGAGTCCCTTGCTGGGGGGAAACACCGGG. As protein: CAWSPLLGGNTG. The full-length CDR3 reads as CAWSPLLGGNTGQLYF. V and J are TRBV31 and TRBJ2-2; 8 bases agree with TRBD2. With the read ending 4 residues before the CDR3 end, the germline J gene is used to fill in that end. CDR3 size: 16 residues. V trimming: 1 base; J trimming: 1 base; junction bases outside the gene matches: 5. Germline-derived CDR1 and CDR2 are GKSSPN and SITVG.

Comment on this clone: Gene names refer to mouse genes. The observed sequence ends 4 residues before the CDR3 terminus, with the missing tail filled in from the germline J gene. The chain recombines TRBV17 with TRBJ2-7; TRBD1 aligns across 10 bases. Per the germline V gene, CDR1 is MNHDT and CDR2 is YYDKIL. The length of the CDR3 is 15 residues. The covered CDR3 bases are TGTGCTAGCAGTAGAAGACCGGGACAGGGGTAT. This translates into CASSRRPGQGY. The complete CDR3 sequence is CASSRRPGQGYEQYF.

This clone turned up a few times. Gene names and germline refer to mouse. The DNA read from the CDR3 is TGTGCCAGCAGTGATGCAGGCAATGCAAACTCC. It yields the protein CASSDAGNANS. The CDR3, in full, reads CASSDAGNANSDYTF. The J gene is TRBJ1-2, the V gene TRBV13-3; D is undetermined. The read finishes 4 residues shy of the CDR3 end, and the germline J gene is used to complete it. Germline V lookup: CDR1 NNHDY, CDR2 SYVADS. The CDR3 runs 15 residues. Trimming cost V 0 bases and J 0 bases, with 9 bases left between them.

Note on this clone: The gene names here belong to mouse. CDR3 sequence reads: CTCSGTEFYAEQFF. The covered CDR3 bases are TGCACCTGCAGTGGGACAGAATTCTATGCT. The V call is TRBV1, the J call TRBJ2-1; TRBD1 might be the D (6 bases). From the germline J gene comes the end of the CDR3, since the read stops 4 residues before it. V shed 4 bases and J shed 3 bases, with 10 bases lying between them. Per germline, CDR1 NSQYPW and CDR2 LRSPGD (reference sequence). The CDR3 is 14 amino acids. Together with reference TRBV1 and TRBJ2-1, the CDR3 gives the full variable domain: VTLLEQNPRWRLVPRGQAVNLRCILKNSQYPWMSWYQQDLQKQLQWLFTLRSPGDKEVKSLPGADYLATRVTDTELRLQVANMSQGRTLYCTCSGTEFYAEQFFGPGTRLTVL.

Points on this clone: The germline and genes are mouse ones. From the germline J gene comes the end of the CDR3, since the read stops 4 residues before it. The chain has TRBV13-3 and TRBJ2-1; 8 nucleotides match TRBD1. CDR3 length equals 16 residues. V trimming: 1 base; J trimming: 1 base; junction bases outside the gene matches: 4. CDR1 and CDR2 (germline): NNHDY, SYVADS. The CDR3: CASSDQGARNYAEQFF. The covered CDR3 bases are TGTGCCAGCAGTGATCAGGGGGCGCGGAACTATGCT.

As concerns this clone: Gene names refer to mouse genes. The CDR3 extends 4 residues past the end of the read, so its final part is completed from the germline J gene. The chain carries TRBV13-3 and TRBJ2-2; 7 bases agree with TRBD1. Germline trimming cut 5 bases from V and 6 bases from J; bases unmatched to any gene: 4. CDR1 and CDR2 (germline): NNHDY, SYVADS. The CDR3 has 13 residues. The CDR3 reads CASRHRGAGQLYF. The sequenced CDR3 bases are TGTGCCAGCAGGCACAGGGGAGCCGGG.

This clone was found a few times. Mouse gene names apply. The CDR3 end falls 4 residues outside the read, so it is completed with the germline J gene. J is TRBJ2-7 and V is TRBV13-2; TRBD2 matches at 7 bases. The CDR3 covers 13 residues. Germline CDR1 and CDR2: NNHNN and SYGAGS (reference sequence). The sequenced part of the CDR3 DNA is TGTGCCAGCGGTTGGCTGGGGGAATAT. Translation gives CASGWLGEY. The CDR3 reads in full as CASGWLGEYEQYF.

This clone appeared a few times. Germline and genes: mouse. The CDR3 end lies 4 residues beyond the end of the read and is filled in from the germline J gene. J is TRBJ2-4 and V is TRBV13-3; 8 bases are a match to TRBD2. V lost 5 bases, J lost 0 bases, and 5 bases stayed unmatched. Germline V lookup: CDR1 NNHDY, CDR2 SYVADS. CDR3 size: 15 residues. CDR3: CASRPDWGSQNTLYF. Partial CDR3 DNA: TGTGCCAGCAGGCCAGACTGGGGTAGTCAAAAC. Variable domain in full (rest from reference TRBV13-3 and TRBJ2-4): EAAVTQSPRSKVAVTGGKVTLSCHQTNNHDYMYWYRQDTGHGLRLIHYSYVADSTEKGDIPDGYKASRPSQENFSLILELASLSQTAVYFCASRPDWGSQNTLYFGAGTRLSVL.

In the case of this clone: Gene and germline names: mouse. The DNA ends 4 residues before the CDR3 does, and the rest of the CDR3 is filled in from the germline J gene. The rearrangement joins TRBV14 to TRBJ1-4, with TRBD1 matching 10 bases. The CDR3 loop spans 14 amino acids. V gave up 4 bases and J gave up 5 bases; unmatched junction bases: 2. Germline CDR1 reads SGHDT; CDR2 reads FRDEAV. CDR3 protein: CASSLGQGNERLFF. The CDR3 DNA, read in part, is TGTGCCAGCAGTCTGGGACAGGGGAACGAA.

This clone was counted a few times. Gene labels here are mouse ones. CDR3 region: CASSDVGTGGSAETLYF. The covered CDR3 bases are TGTGCCAGCAGTGATGTGGGAACTGGGGGTAGTGCAGAA. The chain couples TRBV13-3 to TRBJ2-3; 8 bases fit TRBD2. The sequence runs out 4 residues before the end of the CDR3; the remainder is reconstructed from the germline J gene. Germline V CDR1 and CDR2: NNHDY, SYVADS. The J segment lost 0 bases and the V segment lost 0 bases, leaving 6 bases of the junction unmatched. The CDR3 totals 17 residues.

For this clone: Gene names are mouse gene names. The read falls 4 residues short of the CDR3 end, and the missing part is taken from the germline J gene. The rearrangement links TRBV31 to TRBJ2-1; D unclear. Trimming pared 3 bases from V and 1 base from J, leaving 10 bases between. CDR1 is GKSSPN, CDR2 SITVG, per germline. The CDR3 spans 14 residues. The CDR3 sequence: CAWRRQTNYAEQFF. The CDR3 bases that were read are TGTGCCTGGAGACGACAAACAAACTATGCT.

With respect to this clone: The listed genes are named as in mouse. The read terminates 4 residues ahead of where the CDR3 ends, so the germline J gene completes it. The chain has TRBV13-3 and TRBJ2-3, with 9 bases aligning to TRBD2. V gave up 3 bases and J gave up 0 bases; unmatched junction bases: 8. This CDR3 has 17 residues. Germline CDR1 and CDR2: NNHDY and SYVADS. The CDR3 region is CASSGTWGGFSAETLYF. The covered CDR3 bases are TGTGCCAGCAGTGGGACCTGGGGGGGGTTTAGTGCAGAA.

In the case of this clone: The gene names given are mouse names. The CDR3 end is not reached by the read, which stops 4 residues before it; the germline J gene fills it in. The rearrangement uses TRBV13-2 and TRBJ2-5; D might be TRBD1 (6 bases). Germline V gene lookup returns CDR1 NNHNN and CDR2 SYGAGS (reference sequence). The CDR3 is 14 residues long. CDR3 DNA (partial): TGTGCCAGCGGTGATGCTACAGGGTGGGAC. Translation: CASGDATGWD. The whole CDR3 protein is CASGDATGWDTQYF.

Concerning this clone itself: Gene labels here are mouse ones. The sequence runs out 4 residues before the end of the CDR3; the remainder is reconstructed from the germline J gene. V gene TRBV19 combines with J gene TRBJ1-4; the D is unclear. CDR3 length equals 13 residues. Germline lookup yields CDR1 FNHDT and CDR2 SITEND (reference sequence). Trimming cost V 3 bases and J 6 bases, with 9 bases left between them. The CDR3 protein is CASSTDKDERLFF. The CDR3 bases that were read are TGTGCCAGCAGTACCGACAAGGACGAA.

This clone was observed at least ten times. Genes and germline come from the mouse. Coverage ceases 4 residues before the CDR3 finishes, and the germline J gene fills in the end. This rearrangement joins TRBV13-3 to TRBJ2-7; 7 nucleotides line up with TRBD2. J lost 0 bases, V lost 5 bases, and 5 bases had no gene match. In germline, CDR1 is NNHDY, CDR2 SYVADS. This CDR3 is built from 14 residues. The CDR3 loop reads CASRRWGDSYEQYF. The covered CDR3 bases are TGTGCCAGCAGGAGGTGGGGGGACTCCTAT.

This clone showed up just a few times. Genes here carry mouse names. Sequencing ends 4 residues short of the CDR3 end; the germline J gene provides the rest. The rearrangement links TRBV19 to TRBJ1-1, with D perhaps TRBD1 (6 bases). The CDR3 consists of 14 residues. Trimming removed 5 bases at V and 1 base at J, with 12 bases between. Germline V gene data show CDR1 as FNHDT and CDR2 as SITEND (reference sequence). The CDR3 loop is CASSTQGGNTEVFF. Incomplete CDR3 DNA: TGTGCCAGCAGCACACAGGGCGGAAACACA.

This clone was detected only a few times. The gene names here belong to mouse. From the germline J gene comes the end of the CDR3, since the read stops 4 residues before it. This chain links TRBV13-3 with TRBJ1-4, with 8 bases identical to TRBD1. The germline V gene encodes CDR1 NNHDY and CDR2 SYVADS. The CDR3 totals 16 residues. CDR3 bases read: TGTGCCAGCAGTGATGCTGCGACAGGGGAGGGCGAA. It codes for CASSDAATGEGE. Given in full, the CDR3 is CASSDAATGEGERLFF.

As regards this clone: The genes are named according to mouse. The CDR3 extends 4 residues past the end of the read, so its final part is completed from the germline J gene. V gene TRBV13-2 combines with J gene TRBJ2-7; D may be TRBD1 (6 bases). Germline V lookup: CDR1 NNHNN, CDR2 SYGAGS (reference sequence). The CDR3 is made up of 12 amino acids. The CDR3 bases that were read are TGTGCCAGCGGTGAGAAGGGGGAT. Its translation is CASGEKGD. The full CDR3 protein reads CASGEKGDEQYF.

This clone came up a few times. The gene symbols are mouse symbols. The read terminates 4 residues before the CDR3 end, so the remaining end is supplied by the germline J gene. The rearrangement uses TRBV19 and TRBJ2-1; 10 nucleotides line up with TRBD1. The germline CDR1 and CDR2 sequences are FNHDT and SITEND (reference sequence). With 5 bases clipped from V and 3 bases from J, the junction kept 5 bases outside the gene matches. This CDR3 is built from 15 residues. The CDR3 sequence is CASSPGTGVYAEQFF. The CDR3 bases that were read are TGTGCCAGCAGCCCCGGGACAGGGGTCTATGCT.

Regarding this clone: Genes and germline are mouse. CDR3 sequence: CASSDAPGGTETLYF. CDR3 DNA, as far as it was read: TGTGCCAGCAGTGATGCACCTGGGGGGACAGAA. The V call is TRBV13-1, the J call TRBJ2-3; 8 bases match TRBD2. The read falls 4 residues short of the CDR3 end, and the missing part is taken from the germline J gene. This CDR3 contains 15 residues. After removal of 0 bases from V and 4 bases from J, the junction contained 4 bases not matched to a gene. Germline lookup yields CDR1 NSHNY and CDR2 SYGAGN.

This clone was detected many times. Germline and genes: mouse. Sequencing ends 4 residues short of the CDR3 end; the germline J gene provides the rest. This chain uses TRBV13-3 with TRBJ2-5, with 7 bases identical to TRBD1. The CDR3 covers 15 residues. V lost 1 base to trimming and J lost 1 base; unmatched junction nucleotides: 3. Germline V lookup: CDR1 NNHDY, CDR2 SYVADS. CDR3 DNA (partial): TGTGCCAGCAGTGATTCCACAGGGGACCAAGAC. This encodes CASSDSTGDQD. The complete CDR3 reads CASSDSTGDQDTQYF.

Concerning this clone itself: The genes are named according to mouse. The read comes to an end 4 residues before the CDR3 does, leaving the germline J gene to fill in the end. The J gene is TRBJ2-7, the V gene TRBV17; the D gene is possibly TRBD1 (6 bases). The germline V and J ends were trimmed by 5 bases and 0 bases, with 11 bases remaining between them. The CDR3 is made up of 14 amino acids. Germline CDR1 is MNHDT and CDR2 is YYDKIL. The CDR3 bases that were read are TGTGCTAGCAGTCACCTAGGGGGCTCCTAT. Protein: CASSHLGGSY. The CDR3 reads in full as CASSHLGGSYEQYF.

On this clone itself: Gene labels here are mouse ones. The read ends 4 residues early relative to the CDR3; the germline J gene fills the gap. The chain combines TRBV13-3 with TRBJ2-1, with 7 bases fitting TRBD1. This CDR3 comprises 15 residues. The germline CDR1 and CDR2 sequences are NNHDY and SYVADS. V lost 0 bases and J lost 3; bases outside the gene matches: 3. The CDR3 sequence: CASSDATGAYAEQFF. Partial CDR3 DNA: TGTGCCAGCAGTGATGCAACAGGGGCCTATGCT.

This clone was seen more than once but under ten times. The germline and genes are mouse ones. The CDR3 end is not reached by the read, which stops 4 residues before it; the germline J gene fills it in. The chain couples TRBV31 to TRBJ1-2; 8 bases fit TRBD1. CDR3 length equals 14 residues. The V and J ends lost 1 base and 0 bases, in that order; junction bases with no gene match: 1. Germline V gene lookup returns CDR1 GKSSPN and CDR2 SITVG. The CDR3 bases that were read are TGTGCCTGGAGTCCGACAGGGGCAAACTCC. Translating it yields CAWSPTGANS. The full CDR3 reads CAWSPTGANSDYTF.

In its sample, this clone was seen a few times. Each gene name is a mouse one. The sequenced fragment ends 4 residues before the CDR3 boundary, so the rest is inferred from the germline J gene. The chain couples TRBV13-1 to TRBJ2-3; 7 bases are shared with TRBD2. Per the germline V gene, CDR1 is NSHNY and CDR2 is SYGAGN. This CDR3 region has 15 residues. Trimming removed 5 bases from V and 0 bases from J; junction bases left unmatched: 6. The CDR3 is CASSVRLGSAETLYF. The sequenced part of the CDR3 DNA is TGTGCCAGCAGCGTAAGACTGGGTAGTGCAGAA.

Regarding this clone: All gene names here are mouse names. The read ends 4 residues before the CDR3 terminus; that terminus is restored from the germline J gene. The chain is built from TRBV31 and TRBJ2-2; 9 bases fit TRBD2. V shed 0 bases and J 4 bases; nucleotides not matched to a gene: 6. This CDR3 has 16 residues. CDR1 is GKSSPN and CDR2 is SITVG in the germline V gene. The CDR3 sequence is CAWSLLGGQITGQLYF. Incomplete CDR3 DNA: TGTGCCTGGAGTCTATTGGGGGGGCAGATCACCGGG.

About this clone itself: The genes and germline here are from mouse. The read terminates 4 residues before the CDR3 end, so the remaining end is supplied by the germline J gene. The chain joins TRBV13-2 to TRBJ2-3, with TRBD2 identical over 12 bases. V shed 3 bases and J 0 bases; nucleotides not matched to a gene: 2. Germline CDR1 reads NNHNN; CDR2 reads SYGAGS (reference sequence). The CDR3 totals 16 residues. CDR3 DNA, as far as it was read: TGTGCCAGCGGTGGGGACTGGGGGGATAGTGCAGAA. It yields the protein CASGGDWGDSAE. The CDR3 in its entirety is CASGGDWGDSAETLYF.

Details on this clone: Genes and germline come from the mouse. The CDR3 goes on 4 residues after the read ends, and that part is filled in from the germline J gene. The V and J genes are TRBV31 and TRBJ2-7; D remains ambiguous. Looked up from germline, CDR1 is GKSSPN and CDR2 is SITVG. This CDR3 region has 13 residues. V was shortened by 0 bases and J by 0 bases, with 6 bases between the two germline ends. CDR3 loop: CAWSLLSSYEQYF. The part of the CDR3 DNA that was read is TGTGCCTGGAGTCTCCTGAGCTCCTAT.